These 16 T cell receptor beta chains came from one sample sequenced in a study of control samples from healthy donors and cancer patients. Generated by immunoSEQ multiplex PCR, the TCRdb table keeps only in-frame clones and is missing some. The table lists approximately 170,000 clones, roughly 90% of them singletons, with around 1.4% in the top ten. The specimen was blood. The receptors come from a woman aged 50 to 60 in good health.

V usage is TRBV4-3 and J usage is TRBJ2-3; 9 nucleotides align to TRBD2. Unmatched junction bases numbered 4, after V lost 4 bases and J lost 2 bases. In germline, CDR1 is LGHNA, CDR2 YSLEER. The CDR3 consists of 15 residues. The CDR3 loop reads CASSPTSGLTDTQYF. CDR3 DNA sequence: TGCGCCAGCAGCCCGACTAGCGGCCTCACAGATACGCAGTATTTT.

The V gene is TRBV6-2 or TRBV6-3, the J gene TRBJ1-4; 9 bases are a match to TRBD1. The CDR3 totals 15 residues. Germline CDR1 MNHEY, CDR2 SVGEGT. Losses at the gene ends were 2 bases for V and 8 bases for J; bases not matched to a gene: 6. Here the CDR3 DNA reads TGTGCCAGCAGTTACGACGGACAGGGGAGCGAAAAACTGTTTTTT. It codes for CASSYDGQGSEKLFF.

The chain is built from TRBV3-1 (or the pseudogene TRBV3-2) and TRBJ2-1, with 8 bases that match TRBD1. V was clipped by 3 bases and J by 0 bases; unmatched bases: 7. The length of the CDR3 is 17 residues. Germline V gene data show CDR1 as LGHDT and CDR2 as YNNKEL (reference sequence). Here the CDR3 DNA reads TGTGCCAGCAGCCACCGGGACAGGCTTTCCTCCTACAATGAGCAGTTCTTC. Amino acids: CASSHRDRLSSYNEQFF.

This clone was seen a single time. The J gene is TRBJ1-3, the V gene TRBV4-1; D is unresolved. The CDR3 sequence is 15 residues long. Deletions cut 0 bases from V and 4 bases from J, with 10 bases between. The germline CDR1 and CDR2 sequences are MGHRA and YSYEKL. CDR3 sequence (DNA): TGCGCCAGCAGCCAAGATAGAACCGTGGGAAACACCATATATTTT. Residues: CASSQDRTVGNTIYF.

This sequence joins TRBV7-2 and TRBJ2-1; D unclear. Trimming pared 8 bases from V and 4 bases from J, leaving 12 bases between. The germline CDR1 and CDR2 sequences are SGHTA and FQGNSA. The CDR3 is 13 amino acids. The CDR3 nucleotides read TGTGCCAGCCAAAAGGAAGGATACAATGAGCAGTTCTTC. Translation: CASQKEGYNEQFF.

This chain connects TRBV19 to TRBJ1-1; a possible D gene is TRBD1 (6 bases). The CDR3 contains 17 residues. The V and J ends lost 5 bases and 0 bases respectively, with 19 bases between them. The germline V gene encodes CDR1 LNHDA and CDR2 SQIVND (reference sequence). The CDR3 protein is CASSASGAGMMNTEAFF. The CDR3 DNA reads as TGTGCCAGTAGTGCCTCGGGGGCGGGTATGATGAACACTGAAGCTTTCTTT.

Comment on this clone: A single base separates this from a much larger clone, so it may be a read error. The same CDR3 is also encoded by other DNA sequences in this sample. Here the CDR3 DNA reads TGTGCCAGCAGCCAAGATCCAGGCTACGAGCAGTACTTC. This sequence encodes CASSQDPGYEQYF. The chain combines TRBV14 with TRBJ2-7, with unresolved D. V dropped 0 bases and J dropped 3 bases, with 6 bases sitting between them. Per the germline V gene, CDR1 is SGHDN and CDR2 is FVKESK. The length of the CDR3 is 13 residues.

The chain carries TRBV5-1 and TRBJ2-5; TRBD2 matches at 14 bases. CDR1 is SGHRS and CDR2 is YFSETQ in the germline V gene. The CDR3 covers 15 residues. Trimming removed 4 bases from V and 5 bases from J; junction bases left unmatched: 4. The CDR3 DNA follows: TGCGCCAGCAGCGCGGGACTAGCGGGAGCGGAGACCCAGTACTTC. Its protein product is CASSAGLAGAETQYF.

This clone was recorded once. CDR3 nucleotides: TGTGCCAGTAGTACCACCCTAGGGACCTTGGGCAGCAATCAGCCCCAGCATTTT. Its protein is CASSTTLGTLGSNQPQHF. J is TRBJ1-5 and V is TRBV19, with D possibly TRBD1 on 5 matching bases. The CDR3 consists of 18 residues. The V and J ends lost 4 bases and 1 base respectively, with 20 bases between them. Germline-derived CDR1 and CDR2 are LNHDA and SQIVND (reference sequence).

The chain links TRBV7-2 to TRBJ1-3; TRBD1 aligns across 7 bases. This CDR3 is 16 amino acids long. From germline, CDR1 is SGHTA and CDR2 FQGNSA. V trimming: 4 bases; J trimming: 4 bases; junction bases outside the gene matches: 10. CDR3 in amino acids: CASSSLGGRDGNTIYF. DNA of the CDR3: TGTGCCAGCAGCTCCCTAGGGGGCAGGGACGGAAACACCATATATTTT.

The chain combines TRBV19 with TRBJ1-1; D unclear. The CDR3 is 13 residues long. The germline V and J ends were trimmed by 3 bases and 7 bases, with 12 bases remaining between them. The germline gives CDR1 LNHDA, CDR2 SQIVND (reference sequence). The CDR3 is CASSIQTAYEAFF. CDR3 nucleotide sequence: TGTGCCAGTAGTATCCAGACGGCCTATGAAGCTTTCTTT.

The chain employs TRBV5-1 and TRBJ2-2, with 8 bases lining up with TRBD1. Germline-derived CDR1 and CDR2 are SGHRS and YFSETQ. V lost 4 bases and J lost 5; bases outside the gene matches: 16. CDR3 length: 18 amino acids. CDR3 bases: TGCGCCAGCAGCCCGGTGGGCACCGGGACAGGCCAAACCGGGGAGCTGTTTTTT. Translation: CASSPVGTGTGQTGELFF.

This rearrangement joins TRBV24-1 to TRBJ2-3, with 7 nucleotides matching TRBD2. CDR1 and CDR2 (germline): KGHDR, SFDVKD. Germline trimming cut 4 bases from V and 10 bases from J; bases unmatched to any gene: 22. CDR3 length equals 18 residues. The CDR3 protein is CATSDRNRDYKAGNAQYF. The CDR3 DNA is TGTGCCACCAGTGACAGGAACCGGGACTACAAGGCGGGGAATGCGCAGTATTTT.

The CDR3 coding sequence is TGTGCCAGCAGTATACAGGGACGGGAGCAGTACTTC. Its translation is CASSIQGREQYF. This rearrangement joins TRBV28 to TRBJ2-7, with a possible D match to TRBD1 (6 bases). V was pared by 5 bases and J by 7 bases, with 12 bases between. Germline V gene data show CDR1 as MDHEN and CDR2 as SYDVKM. The CDR3 runs 12 residues.

V is TRBV9 and J is TRBJ2-5, with a weak D call TRBD2 (5 bases). V lost 0 bases to trimming and J lost 1 base, with 10 bases between them. The CDR3 totals 15 residues. From germline, CDR1 is SGDLS and CDR2 YYNGEE. The DNA for the CDR3 is TGTGCCAGCAGCGTAGAAGCGGCCCGCCAAGAGACCCAGTACTTC. It yields the protein CASSVEAARQETQYF.

The genes are TRBV5-1 and TRBJ1-4; no reliable D call. Germline V gene lookup returns CDR1 SGHRS and CDR2 YFSETQ. Deletions cut 3 bases from V and 0 bases from J, with 9 bases between. This CDR3 region has 15 residues. CDR3 amino acids: CASSWGAATNEKLFF. The CDR3 DNA is TGCGCCAGCAGCTGGGGTGCGGCAACTAATGAAAAACTGTTTTTT.